The 20 T cell receptor beta chains below come from one sample, sequenced in a study of technical replicates of blood from several donors. Data came from immunoSEQ multiplex PCR; TCRdb stores just in-frame clones and leaves some out. In the table there are over 70,000 clones, around nine tenths of which are singletons. The specimen sequenced was T cells isolated from PBMCs. Receptors originate from a human donor in good health.

V usage is TRBV11-3 and J usage is TRBJ2-1; TRBD1 matches at 9 bases. Germline CDR1 reads SGHNT; CDR2 reads YENEEA. V dropped 4 bases and J dropped 5; count of bases not matched to a gene: 6. The CDR3 extends over 15 amino acids. The CDR3 is CASSYPGQGDNEQFF. DNA for the CDR3: TGTGCCAGCAGCTATCCGGGACAGGGCGACAATGAGCAGTTCTTC.

The genes are TRBV2 and TRBJ2-1, with TRBD2 identical over 9 bases. J gave up 6 bases and V 7 bases, and 7 bases lay outside the gene matches. Germline V gives CDR1 SNHLY, CDR2 FYNNEI. There are 14 residues in the CDR3. CDR3 bases: TGTGCCAGCAAAGTTTCAGCGGGGGGCAATGAGCAGTTCTTC. As protein: CASKVSAGGNEQFF.

The CDR3 protein is CASSVGGLAPYEQYF. For the CDR3, the DNA is TGTGCCAGTAGTGTTGGGGGACTAGCGCCTTACGAGCAGTACTTC. The chain links TRBV19 to TRBJ2-7; 10 nucleotides align to TRBD2. The CDR3 is 15 residues long. The V gene end was trimmed by 5 bases and the J gene end by 4 bases; junction bases not matched to a gene: 8. CDR1 and CDR2 from the germline V gene are LNHDA and SQIVND (reference sequence).

The genes are TRBV11-2 and TRBJ2-1; 7 positions agree with TRBD2. This CDR3 has 13 amino acids. Germline-derived CDR1 and CDR2 are SGHAT and FQNNGV. V lost 6 bases, J lost 13 bases, and 12 bases stayed unmatched. This CDR3 is CASSSTSRLDQFF. DNA of the CDR3: TGTGCCAGCAGTTCGACTAGCCGGTTGGATCAGTTCTTC.

J is TRBJ1-1 and V is TRBV28; 8 bases agree with TRBD1. Unmatched junction bases numbered 8, after V lost 4 bases and J lost 1 base. The CDR3 covers 16 residues. Germline lookup yields CDR1 MDHEN and CDR2 SYDVKM. CDR3 coding DNA: TGTGCCAGCAGTTCCCAACCCGGGACAGGGAACACTGAAGCTTTCTTT. Residues: CASSSQPGTGNTEAFF.

The chain employs TRBV28 and TRBJ1-2; 8 bases line up with TRBD1. J was trimmed by 8 bases and V by 6 bases; bases with no gene match: 11. This CDR3 comprises 14 residues. Germline CDR1 and CDR2: MDHEN and SYDVKM. Here the CDR3 DNA reads TGTGCCAGCAGGCCAAGACAGGGGTTCTGGGGCTACACCTTC. Protein: CASRPRQGFWGYTF.

J is TRBJ2-7 and V is TRBV2, with D maybe TRBD2 (5 bases). The length of the CDR3 is 12 residues. Germline CDR1 SNHLY, CDR2 FYNNEI. V was shortened by 7 bases and J by 3 bases, with 10 bases between the two germline ends. Here the CDR3 DNA reads TGTGCCAGCAACATCCGGGGCTACGAGCAGTACTTC. Protein product: CASNIRGYEQYF.

This chain joins TRBV14 and TRBJ2-1; D not certain. V lost 0 bases and J 6 bases, leaving 6 bases between the germline ends. Germline V gene data show CDR1 as SGHDN and CDR2 as FVKESK. This CDR3 contains 13 residues. Here the CDR3 reads CASSQDFFNEQFF. The CDR3 bases are TGTGCCAGCAGCCAAGATTTCTTCAATGAGCAGTTCTTC.

V and J are TRBV9 and TRBJ2-1, with D maybe TRBD1 (6 bases). Trimming stripped 3 bases from V and 7 bases from J, with 14 bases between. The CDR3 has 14 amino acids. The germline V gene has CDR1 SGDLS and CDR2 YYNGEE. DNA of the CDR3: TGTGCCAGCAGCGCGTCGGACAGTTTAAATGAGCAGTTCTTC. Translated: CASSASDSLNEQFF. The full variable domain, rest sourced from reference TRBV9 and TRBJ2-1, is DSGVTQTPKHLITATGQRVTLRCSPRSGDLSVYWYQQSLDQGLQFLIQYYNGEERAKGNILERFSAQQFPDLHSELNLSSLELGDSALYFCASSASDSLNEQFFGPGTRLTVL.

The CDR3 coding sequence is TGTGCCTGGAGAAAAATAGCTACAGATACGCAGTATTTT. It codes for CAWRKIATDTQYF. The V call is TRBV30, the J call TRBJ2-3, with unresolved D. V lost 3 bases and J lost 3, with 10 bases in between. The CDR3 runs to 13 residues. CDR1 and CDR2 from the germline V gene are GTSNPN and SVGIG (reference sequence).

In this sample, this clone turned up a few times. The rearrangement joins TRBV19 to TRBJ1-1; no firm D call. This CDR3 contains 14 residues. Trimming stripped 3 bases from V and 4 bases from J, with 12 bases between. In germline, CDR1 is LNHDA, CDR2 SQIVND (reference sequence). The CDR3 region has the DNA TGTGCCAGTAGTATTACACCGAGGGTCACTGAAGCTTTCTTT. Protein sequence: CASSITPRVTEAFF.

As DNA, the CDR3 is TGTGCCAGCAGCGACATGTGGGGGGGGAACACTGAAGCTTTCTTT. Translated: CASSDMWGGNTEAFF. This sequence joins TRBV7-9 and TRBJ1-1, with a tentative D call TRBD1 (5 bases). The CDR3 runs 15 residues. Germline CDR1 and CDR2: SEHNR and FQNEAQ (reference sequence). V dropped 5 bases and J dropped 1 base, with 14 bases sitting between them.

The chain uses TRBV5-6 and TRBJ2-7; 7 nucleotides agree with TRBD1. After removal of 2 bases from V and 4 bases from J, the junction contained 6 bases not matched to a gene. CDR1 SGHDT and CDR2 YYEEEE come from the germline V gene. This CDR3 is built from 14 residues. The CDR3 protein is CASSFRDSQYEQYF. CDR3 in DNA: TGTGCCAGCAGCTTCCGGGACAGCCAATACGAGCAGTACTTC.

The V gene is TRBV5-1, the J gene TRBJ2-1; 9 nucleotides line up with TRBD1. The CDR3 consists of 19 residues. V was clipped by 5 bases and J by 3 bases; unmatched bases: 18. Germline CDR1 and CDR2: SGHRS and YFSETQ. This chain's CDR3 is CASSSRTGAPSGDYNEQFF. The DNA of the CDR3 is TGCGCCAGCAGTTCCCGGACAGGGGCTCCTAGCGGAGACTACAATGAGCAGTTCTTC.

The rearrangement uses TRBV4-2 and TRBJ1-2; D unclear. The germline V gene encodes CDR1 LGHNA and CDR2 YNFKEQ. V lost 0 bases and J lost 6, with 11 bases in between. The CDR3 consists of 14 residues. This CDR3 reads CASSQEIRGDGYTF. DNA of the CDR3: TGTGCCAGCAGCCAAGAAATCCGGGGAGATGGCTACACCTTC.

The V gene is TRBV2, the J gene TRBJ2-7; TRBD1 matches at 8 bases. Germline loops: CDR1 SNHLY, CDR2 FYNNEI. The CDR3 covers 15 residues. V lost 8 bases and J lost 3; bases outside the gene matches: 12. CDR3 sequence reads: CASYGTGRGLYEQYF. The CDR3 DNA is TGTGCCAGCTATGGGACAGGAAGGGGTCTCTACGAGCAGTACTTC.

The rearrangement joins TRBV7-2 to TRBJ2-7; perhaps TRBD2 as D (5 bases). Germline V gene lookup returns CDR1 SGHTA and CDR2 FQGNSA. This CDR3 comprises 11 residues. Deletions cut 1 base from V and 12 bases from J, with 10 bases between. CDR3 protein: CASSLGGAWYF. The CDR3, as DNA: TGTGCCAGCAGCTTAGGGGGAGCATGGTACTTC.

The chain employs TRBV30 and TRBJ2-7; D remains unclear. The CDR3 has 12 amino acids. Trimming took 4 bases from V and 5 from J, leaving 12 bases between them. Germline values: CDR1 GTSNPN, CDR2 SVGIG (reference sequence). CDR3 residues: CAWNRDRDEQYF. CDR3 nucleotides: TGTGCCTGGAACAGAGATAGAGACGAGCAGTACTTC.

The J gene is TRBJ2-3, the V gene TRBV10-3; D not certain. The CDR3 is 12 amino acids. Germline CDR1 reads ENHRY; CDR2 reads SYGVKD. With 4 bases removed from V and 1 base from J, the gap between germline ends came to 3 bases. As DNA, the CDR3 is TGTGCCATCAGTGCGGGCACAGATACGCAGTATTTT. Amino acid sequence: CAISAGTDTQYF.

This sequence joins TRBV4-2 and TRBJ2-1; 8 bases fit TRBD2. J lost 2 bases, V lost 0 bases, and 15 bases had no gene match. This CDR3 is 20 amino acids long. In germline, CDR1 is LGHNA, CDR2 YNFKEQ. The DNA of the CDR3 is TGTGCCAGCAGCCAAGATAGTGGATCACTAGCGGAGGAAACCTACAATGAGCAGTTCTTC. Amino acid sequence: CASSQDSGSLAEETYNEQFF.